The 27 T cell receptor beta chains below all came from one sample that was sequenced in a study of T-cell reconstitution after alpha-beta-depleted transplantation in children. The library targeted TCRbeta and was prepared with unique molecular identifiers. TCRdb re-derived calls from the PCR reads in MiXCR, one entry per CDR3 protein. Among fewer than 550,000 distinct CDR3 sequences listed, roughly a tenth were seen once. The starting material was PBMCs, obtained before TCRalphabeta/CD19-depleted stem cell transplant. The receptors were gathered from a child aged 2-15 years with inherited bone marrow failure, due to receive a stem cell transplant.

This clonotype was counted many times. The genes are TRBV19 and TRBJ1-4, with D hard to call. Germline CDR1 and CDR2: LNHDA and SQIVND (reference sequence). This CDR3 contains 15 residues. V was clipped by 9 bases and J by 0 bases, with 14 bases between them. CDR3 amino acids: CASTQRIATNEKLFF. As DNA, the CDR3 is TGTGCCAGCACCCAGCGAATTGCAACTAATGAAAAACTGTTTTTT.

V usage is TRBV4-3 and J usage is TRBJ2-5, with 9 bases identical to TRBD2. J was trimmed by 3 bases and V by 4 bases; bases with no gene match: 6. There are 15 residues in the CDR3. Germline V gene lookup returns CDR1 LGHNA and CDR2 YSLEER. The CDR3 coding sequence is TGCGCCAGCAGCCTATATAGCGGGAGCGAAGAGACCCAGTACTTC. Amino acid sequence: CASSLYSGSEETQYF.

This clonotype occurred many times. This rearrangement joins TRBV7-2 to TRBJ2-3; D is possibly TRBD2 (6 bases). V was trimmed by 3 bases and J by 1 base, leaving 8 bases between them. Germline V gene data show CDR1 as SGHTA and CDR2 as FQGNSA. This CDR3 comprises 14 residues. This CDR3 is CASSLEGRTDTQYF. For the CDR3, the DNA is TGTGCCAGCAGCTTGGAGGGGCGCACAGATACGCAGTATTTT.

This clonotype was observed many times. V is TRBV27 and J is TRBJ2-7; D perhaps matches TRBD1 (5 bases). This CDR3 has 13 amino acids. CDR1 and CDR2 (germline): MNHEY, SMNVEV (reference sequence). Trimming removed 4 bases from V and 0 bases from J, with 7 bases in between. CDR3 residues: CASSSDSSYEQYF. The CDR3 bases are TGTGCCAGCAGTTCTGACAGCTCCTACGAGCAGTACTTC.

There are many counts of this clonotype. CDR3 loop: CASSSVGWDRGQDEQFF. The CDR3 bases are TGTGCCAGCAGTAGTGTGGGTTGGGACAGGGGGCAGGATGAGCAGTTCTTC. The genes are TRBV28 and TRBJ2-1, with 12 bases aligning to TRBD1. J was trimmed by 8 bases and V by 5 bases; bases with no gene match: 13. The CDR3 is made up of 17 amino acids. Germline-derived CDR1 and CDR2 are MDHEN and SYDVKM.

The chain is built from TRBV2 and TRBJ1-2, with a tentative D call TRBD1 (5 bases). CDR1 is SNHLY and CDR2 is FYNNEI in the germline V gene. Trimming pared 5 bases from V and 4 bases from J, leaving 14 bases between. The CDR3 sequence is 14 residues long. The CDR3 region is CASSWEGTGYGYTF. The CDR3 DNA is TGTGCCAGCAGTTGGGAAGGGACGGGCTATGGCTACACCTTC. The whole variable domain, remainder taken from reference TRBV2 and TRBJ1-2, is EPEVTQTPSHQVTQMGQEVILRCVPISNHLYFYWYRQILGQKVEFLVSFYNNEISEKSEIFDDQFSVERPDGSNFTLKIRSTKLEDSAMYFCASSWEGTGYGYTFGSGTRLTVV.

This clonotype was picked up many times. The J gene is TRBJ2-1, the V gene TRBV4-1; no reliable D call. The CDR3 is made up of 12 amino acids. Germline assignment: CDR1 MGHRA and CDR2 YSYEKL. V lost 0 bases and J 9 bases, leaving 6 bases between the germline ends. The CDR3 DNA is TGCGCCAGCAGCCAAGATCGATCTGAGCAGTTCTTC. Protein product: CASSQDRSEQFF.

In its sample, this clonotype was seen many times. The chain has TRBV29-1 and TRBJ2-5; the match to TRBD1 covers 7 bases. Germline V gene lookup returns CDR1 SQVTM and CDR2 ANQGSEA. This CDR3 has 15 amino acids. J gave up 6 bases and V 0 bases, and 10 bases lay outside the gene matches. The CDR3 loop is CSVEDDEGAPKTQYF. The CDR3 DNA follows: TGCAGCGTTGAAGACGACGAGGGGGCACCGAAGACCCAGTACTTC.

There are many counts of this clonotype. V and J are TRBV20-1 and TRBJ2-2; TRBD2 might be the D (6 bases). Germline values: CDR1 DFQATT, CDR2 SNEGSKA (reference sequence). This CDR3 spans 16 amino acids. V was trimmed by 0 bases and J by 2 bases, leaving 13 bases between them. CDR3 bases: TGCAGTGCTAGAGATCGTTCGCGGGAAAACACCGGGGAGCTGTTTTTT. Amino acids: CSARDRSRENTGELFF.

This clonotype was seen a handful of times. The chain carries TRBV9 and TRBJ2-5, with 11 bases fitting TRBD1. Germline V gene data show CDR1 as SGDLS and CDR2 as YYNGEE. J gave up 5 bases and V 3 bases, and 6 bases lay outside the gene matches. This CDR3 region has 15 residues. Here the CDR3 reads CASSGTGGVWETQYF. The CDR3 nucleotides read TGTGCCAGCAGCGGGACAGGGGGCGTTTGGGAGACCCAGTACTTC.

This clonotype was detected only a few times. The rearrangement joins TRBV5-1 to TRBJ2-3, with a tentative D call TRBD2 (6 bases). The V end lost 2 bases, the J end lost 1 base, and 11 bases lay between the germline ends. CDR1 is SGHRS and CDR2 is YFSETQ in the germline V gene. This CDR3 region has 15 residues. The CDR3 sequence is CASSLTSRGTDTQYF. CDR3 sequence (DNA): TGCGCCAGCAGCTTAACTAGCAGAGGCACAGATACGCAGTATTTT.

This clonotype was counted many times. The chain employs TRBV21-1 and TRBJ1-1; the DNA was not used to check the table's D call, TRBD1. TRBV21-1 is designated a pseudogene. There are 12 residues in the CDR3. CDR3 loop: CAGTGMNTEAFF. DNA for the CDR3: TGTGCCGGAACAGGGATGAACACTGAAGCTTTCTTT.

This clonotype was recorded at least ten times. This chain links TRBV10-1 with TRBJ2-5; the D call may be TRBD1 or TRBD2 (5 bases each). The CDR3 is 15 amino acids. The V gene lost 0 bases and the J gene lost 1 base, with 9 bases spanning the gap. Germline CDR1 WNHNN, CDR2 SYGVQD (reference sequence). CDR3 amino acids: CASSESYGAQETQYF. The CDR3 DNA is TGCGCCAGCAGTGAGTCTTACGGGGCCCAAGAGACCCAGTACTTC.

Concerning this clonotype itself: This may be a read error: a much more frequent sequence differs by one nucleotide. This likely comes from a read error, as the CDR3 has no conserved phenylalanine or tryptophan at its end. V gene TRBV18 combines with J gene TRBJ2-3, with 10 bases that match TRBD2. Germline CDR1 KGHSH, CDR2 LQKENI. This CDR3 comprises 17 residues. After removal of 3 bases from V and 1 base from J, the junction contained 7 bases not matched to a gene. The CDR3 DNA reads as TGTGCCAGCTCACCGCTCCCCGGGACTAGCGGCACAGATACGCAGTATTCT. Translating gives CASSPLPGTSGTDTQYS.

This clonotype turned up a few times. The chain employs TRBV11-1 and TRBJ2-7; D perhaps matches TRBD2 (6 bases). Trimming took 5 bases from V and 3 from J, leaving 26 bases between them. In germline, CDR1 is SGHAT, CDR2 FQDESV (reference sequence). The length of the CDR3 is 18 residues. As DNA, the CDR3 is TGTGCCAGCAGCCCCCCACGCCGGGACTCTGGAGGATACTACGAGCAGTACTTC. The encoded protein is CASSPPRRDSGGYYEQYF.

This clonotype was observed many times. V gene TRBV20-1 combines with J gene TRBJ2-7; D possibly corresponds to TRBD2 (7 bases). The germline V gene has CDR1 DFQATT and CDR2 SNEGSKA (reference sequence). V was cut by 7 bases and J by 4 bases, with 14 bases left in between. This CDR3 spans 12 amino acids. DNA for the CDR3: TGCAGTGTTATGGGAGGGGGATACGAGCAGTACTTC. Encoded protein: CSVMGGGYEQYF.

The chain couples TRBV19 to TRBJ1-5; weak D call: TRBD1 (5 bases). Trimming took 5 bases from V and 5 from J, leaving 13 bases between them. Germline V gene sequence: CDR1 LNHDA, CDR2 SQIVND (reference sequence). The CDR3 has 14 amino acids. The CDR3 coding sequence is TGTGCCAGTAGTGTGGGGACCGCGTATCAGCCCCAGCATTTT. Its protein is CASSVGTAYQPQHF.

Regarding this clonotype: A much larger clone lies a single base off, so this may be a read error. The gene calls are TRBV6-1 and TRBJ1-1; D ambiguous. Trimming removed 7 bases from V and 10 bases from J, with 19 bases in between. The CDR3 runs to 13 residues. The V gene's germline CDR1 is MNHNS and CDR2 SASEGT. The CDR3 DNA follows: TGTGCCAGCACCCCCCCGGTACAGACGGGAGCTTTCTTT. Translation: CASTPPVQTGAFF.

Notes on this clonotype: A much larger clone sits a single nucleotide away, making a read error possible. No conserved phenylalanine or tryptophan is present at the end of the CDR3, so a read error is the likely explanation. The V and J genes are TRBV4-3 and TRBJ1-1; D perhaps matches TRBD1 (6 bases). The germline V gene has CDR1 LGHNA and CDR2 YSLEER. The CDR3 runs 17 residues. The V gene lost 0 bases and the J gene lost 5 bases, with 19 bases spanning the gap. CDR3 in amino acids: CASSQDAWEGGFTEAFL. As DNA, the CDR3 is TGCGCCAGCAGCCAAGATGCGTGGGAAGGGGGTTTTACTGAAGCTTTCTTA.

This clonotype has only a few counts. V is TRBV4-3 and J is TRBJ2-3; 8 bases are a match to TRBD2. V was clipped by 3 bases and J by 5 bases; unmatched bases: 16. The V gene's germline CDR1 is LGHNA and CDR2 YSLEER. The CDR3 has 18 amino acids. The CDR3 protein is CASSHSPSGAGARDTQYF. CDR3 coding DNA: TGCGCCAGCAGCCATTCTCCCTCCGGAGCGGGAGCCAGAGATACGCAGTATTTT.

The chain combines TRBV27 with TRBJ2-2, with D tentatively TRBD2 (5 bases). The CDR3 loop spans 15 amino acids. V lost 3 bases and J lost 1, with 9 bases in between. Germline CDR1 and CDR2: MNHEY and SMNVEV (reference sequence). The DNA of the CDR3 is TGTGCCAGCAGTTTCCGGGGAAGGAACACCGGGGAGCTGTTTTTT. Protein product: CASSFRGRNTGELFF.

The sample holds many counts of this clonotype. The chain couples TRBV4-2 to TRBJ1-3, with D hard to call. V was shortened by 5 bases and J by 8 bases, with 10 bases between the two germline ends. Germline V gene sequence: CDR1 LGHNA, CDR2 YNFKEQ. The CDR3 extends over 12 amino acids. The CDR3 sequence: CASSGRLYTIYF. For the CDR3, the DNA is TGTGCCAGCAGCGGGCGCCTATACACCATATATTTT.

Points on this clonotype: Given a much more abundant clone one base away, this may be a read error. As DNA, the CDR3 is TGTGTCAGCAGCTTAGGGCAGTATAGCGGGAGGGGTGGTGAGCAGTTCTTC. Translation gives CVSSLGQYSGRGGEQFF. The genes are TRBV7-6 and TRBJ2-1; 11 nucleotides line up with TRBD2. This CDR3 is built from 17 residues. Germline V lookup: CDR1 SGHVS, CDR2 FNYEAQ. The complete variable domain, with remaining parts taken from reference TRBV7-6 and TRBJ2-1, reads GAGVSQSPRYKVTKRGQDVALRCDPISGHVSLYWYRQALGQGPEFLTYFNYEAQQDKSGLPNDRFSAERPEGSISTLTIQRTEQRDSAMYRCVSSLGQYSGRGGEQFFGPGTRLTVL.

This clonotype was found many times. The CDR3 is CASSLQGTYSNQPQHF. Here the CDR3 DNA reads TGTGCCAGCAGCTTGCAGGGGACGTATAGCAATCAGCCCCAGCATTTT. The chain uses TRBV7-2 and TRBJ1-5; possible D gene TRBD1, 6 bases. The CDR3 spans 16 residues. The V gene lost 3 bases and the J gene lost 0 bases, with 12 bases spanning the gap. Germline V gene lookup returns CDR1 SGHTA and CDR2 FQGNSA.

In its sample, this clonotype was seen many times. The J gene is TRBJ2-5, the V gene TRBV7-9, with D uncertain. The CDR3 is 14 residues long. The V gene's germline CDR1 is SEHNR and CDR2 FQNEAQ (reference sequence). The V gene lost 2 bases and the J gene lost 4 bases, with 11 bases spanning the gap. Written as DNA, the CDR3 is TGTGCCAGCAGCTTATTAGAATTAAGAGAGACCCAGTACTTC. This encodes CASSLLELRETQYF. Full variable domain (rest looked up from reference TRBV7-9 and TRBJ2-5): DTGVSQNPRHKITKRGQNVTFRCDPISEHNRLYWYRQTLGQGPEFLTYFQNEAQLEKSRLLSDRFSAERPKGSFSTLEIQRTEQGDSAMYLCASSLLELRETQYFGPGTRLLVL.

This clonotype was observed at least ten times. The chain employs TRBV20-1 and TRBJ2-7, with TRBD1 identical over 9 bases. CDR1 DFQATT and CDR2 SNEGSKA come from the germline V gene (reference sequence). J was trimmed by 4 bases and V by 3 bases; bases with no gene match: 10. This CDR3 is 15 amino acids long. As DNA, the CDR3 is TGCAGTGCTAGCAACCTCGGACAGGGGCGATACGAGCAGTACTTC. It encodes CSASNLGQGRYEQYF.

This clonotype was seen at least ten times. V is TRBV28 and J is TRBJ2-7; D is unresolved. V was shortened by 3 bases and J by 2 bases, with 5 bases between the two germline ends. CDR3 length equals 12 residues. Germline CDR1 is MDHEN and CDR2 is SYDVKM. DNA for the CDR3: TGTGCCAGCAGTTTTACGACCTACGAGCAGTACTTC. Encoded protein: CASSFTTYEQYF.